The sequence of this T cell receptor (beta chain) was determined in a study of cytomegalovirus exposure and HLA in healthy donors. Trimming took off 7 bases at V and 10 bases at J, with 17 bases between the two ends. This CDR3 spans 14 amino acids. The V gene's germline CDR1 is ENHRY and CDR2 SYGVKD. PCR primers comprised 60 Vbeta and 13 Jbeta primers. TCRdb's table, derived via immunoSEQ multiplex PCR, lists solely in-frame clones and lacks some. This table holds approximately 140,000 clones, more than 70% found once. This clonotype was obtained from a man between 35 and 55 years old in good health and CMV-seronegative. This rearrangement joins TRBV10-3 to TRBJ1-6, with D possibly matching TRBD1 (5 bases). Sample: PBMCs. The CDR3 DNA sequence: TGTGCCATCATCGAGCGGGGGAAGGAATCACCCCTCCACTTT. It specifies CAIIERGKESPLHF.